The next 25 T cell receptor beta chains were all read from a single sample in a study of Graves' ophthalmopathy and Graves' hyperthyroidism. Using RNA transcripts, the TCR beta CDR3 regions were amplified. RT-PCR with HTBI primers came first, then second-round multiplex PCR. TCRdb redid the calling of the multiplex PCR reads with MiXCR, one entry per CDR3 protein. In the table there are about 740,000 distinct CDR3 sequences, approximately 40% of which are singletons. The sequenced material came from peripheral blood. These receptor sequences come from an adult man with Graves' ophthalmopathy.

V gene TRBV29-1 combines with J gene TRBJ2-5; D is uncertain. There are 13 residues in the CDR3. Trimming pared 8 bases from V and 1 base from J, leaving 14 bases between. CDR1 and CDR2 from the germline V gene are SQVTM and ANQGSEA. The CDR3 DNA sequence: TGCAGCTTTTCGGGCTGGGGCCAAGAGACCCAGTACTTC. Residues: CSFSGWGQETQYF.

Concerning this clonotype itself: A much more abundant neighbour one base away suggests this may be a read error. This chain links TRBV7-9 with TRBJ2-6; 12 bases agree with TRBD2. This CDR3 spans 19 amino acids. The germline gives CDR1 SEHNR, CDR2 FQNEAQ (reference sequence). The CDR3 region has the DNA TGTGCCAACAGCTCGACTAGCGGGAGCGTCCTCTCTGGGGCCAACGTCCTGACTTTC. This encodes CANSSTSGSVLSGANVLTF.

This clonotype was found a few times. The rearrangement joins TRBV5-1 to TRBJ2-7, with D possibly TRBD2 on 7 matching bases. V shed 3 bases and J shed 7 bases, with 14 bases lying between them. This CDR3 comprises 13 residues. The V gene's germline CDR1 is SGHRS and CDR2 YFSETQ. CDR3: CASSWGGPGEQYF. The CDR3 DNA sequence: TGCGCCAGCAGCTGGGGGGGCCCTGGGGAGCAGTACTTC.

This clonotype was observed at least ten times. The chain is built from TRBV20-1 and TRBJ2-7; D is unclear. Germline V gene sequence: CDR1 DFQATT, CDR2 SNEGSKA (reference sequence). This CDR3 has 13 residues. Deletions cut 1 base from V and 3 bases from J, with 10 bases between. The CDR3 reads CSARGWSHYEQYF. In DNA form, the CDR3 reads TGCAGTGCTAGAGGGTGGAGTCACTACGAGCAGTACTTC.

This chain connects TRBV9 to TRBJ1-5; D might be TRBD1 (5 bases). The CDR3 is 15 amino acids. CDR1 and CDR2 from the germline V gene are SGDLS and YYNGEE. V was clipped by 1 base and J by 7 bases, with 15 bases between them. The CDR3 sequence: CASSVLPGGEQPQHF. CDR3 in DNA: TGTGCCAGCAGCGTACTGCCCGGGGGAGAGCAGCCCCAGCATTTT.

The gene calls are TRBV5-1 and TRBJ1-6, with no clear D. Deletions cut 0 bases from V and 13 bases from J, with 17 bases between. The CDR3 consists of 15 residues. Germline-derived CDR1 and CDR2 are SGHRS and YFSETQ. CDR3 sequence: CASSLDGYSNQPLHF. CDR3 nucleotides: TGCGCCAGCAGCTTGGACGGGTATAGCAATCAGCCCCTCCACTTT.

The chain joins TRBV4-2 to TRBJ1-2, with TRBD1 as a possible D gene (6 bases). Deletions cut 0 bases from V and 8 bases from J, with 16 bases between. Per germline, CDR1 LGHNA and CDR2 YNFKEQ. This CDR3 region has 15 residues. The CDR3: CASSQERQGRGGYTF. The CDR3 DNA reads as TGTGCCAGCAGCCAAGAAAGGCAGGGGCGGGGAGGCTACACCTTC.

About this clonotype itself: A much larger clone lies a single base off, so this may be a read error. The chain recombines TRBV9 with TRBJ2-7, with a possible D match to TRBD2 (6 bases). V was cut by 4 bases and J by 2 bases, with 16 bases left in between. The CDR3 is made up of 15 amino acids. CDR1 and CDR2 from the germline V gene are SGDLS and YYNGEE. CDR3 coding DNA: TGTGCCAGCAGCTCTGGACTACTCCAGACCTACGAGCAGTACTTC. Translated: CASSSGLLQTYEQYF.

This CDR3 is CATEGAGVLSGANVLTF. CDR3 sequence (DNA): TGTGCCACCGAAGGGGCAGGTGTCCTATCTGGGGCCAACGTCCTGACTTTC. The gene calls are TRBV2 and TRBJ2-6, with D perhaps TRBD1 (5 bases). The CDR3 runs 17 residues. CDR1 is SNHLY, CDR2 FYNNEI, per germline. V was shortened by 10 bases and J by 1 base, with 20 bases between the two germline ends.

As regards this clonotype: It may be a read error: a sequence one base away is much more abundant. CDR3 DNA: TGCGGTGCTAGTCTCCCGACAGGGGGAGGTCAGCCCCAGCATTTT. It yields the protein CGASLPTGGGQPQHF. The rearrangement uses TRBV20-1 and TRBJ1-5; TRBD1 aligns across 9 bases. CDR1 DFQATT and CDR2 SNEGSKA come from the germline V gene (reference sequence). This CDR3 has 15 amino acids.

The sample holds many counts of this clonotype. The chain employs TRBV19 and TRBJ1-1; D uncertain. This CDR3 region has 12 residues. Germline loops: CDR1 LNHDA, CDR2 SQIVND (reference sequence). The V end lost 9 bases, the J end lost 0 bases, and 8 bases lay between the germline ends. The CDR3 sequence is CASGEMNTEAFF. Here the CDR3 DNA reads TGTGCCAGCGGCGAGATGAACACTGAAGCTTTCTTT.

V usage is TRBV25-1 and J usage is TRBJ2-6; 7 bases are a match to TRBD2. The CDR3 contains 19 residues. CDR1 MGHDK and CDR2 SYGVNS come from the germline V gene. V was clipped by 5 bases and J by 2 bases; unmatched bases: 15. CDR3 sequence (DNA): TGTGCCAGCAGTTTTGCAGGGCTAGCGGAGGGGCCTGGGGCCAACGTCCTGACTTTC. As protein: CASSFAGLAEGPGANVLTF.

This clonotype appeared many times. CDR3 DNA: TGTGCCAGCAGCGGCGACAGCACCGGGGAGCTGTTTTTT. Amino acids: CASSGDSTGELFF. V is TRBV7-9 and J is TRBJ2-2; a weak D match, TRBD1 (5 bases). V lost 5 bases and J 4 bases, leaving 8 bases between the germline ends. The CDR3 is made up of 13 amino acids. The germline V gene has CDR1 SEHNR and CDR2 FQNEAQ (reference sequence).

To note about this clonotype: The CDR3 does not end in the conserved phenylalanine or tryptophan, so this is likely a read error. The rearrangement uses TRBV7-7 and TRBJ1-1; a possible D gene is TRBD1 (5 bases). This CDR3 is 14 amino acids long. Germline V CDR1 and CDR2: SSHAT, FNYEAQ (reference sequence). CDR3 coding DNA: TGTGCTAGCAGCTTGAGAGGGGCGAACACTGAAGCTTTCCTT. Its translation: CASSLRGANTEAFL.

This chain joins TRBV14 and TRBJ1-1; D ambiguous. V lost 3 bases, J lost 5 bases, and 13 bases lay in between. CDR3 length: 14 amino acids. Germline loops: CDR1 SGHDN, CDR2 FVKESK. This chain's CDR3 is CASSQIRTGTEAFF. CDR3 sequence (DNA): TGTGCCAGCAGCCAGATACGGACGGGGACTGAAGCTTTCTTT.

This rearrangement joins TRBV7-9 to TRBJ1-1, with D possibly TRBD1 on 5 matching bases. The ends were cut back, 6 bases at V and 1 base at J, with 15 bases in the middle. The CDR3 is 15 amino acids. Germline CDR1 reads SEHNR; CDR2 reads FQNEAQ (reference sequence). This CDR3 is CASSLLGQKNTEAFF. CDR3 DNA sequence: TGTGCCAGCAGTTTACTGGGGCAGAAGAACACTGAAGCTTTCTTT.

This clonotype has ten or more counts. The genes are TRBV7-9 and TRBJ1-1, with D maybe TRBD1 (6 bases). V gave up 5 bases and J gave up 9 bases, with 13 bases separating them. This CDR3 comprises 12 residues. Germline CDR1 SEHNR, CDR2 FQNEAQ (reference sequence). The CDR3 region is CASSPWGTQAFF. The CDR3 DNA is TGTGCCAGCAGCCCGTGGGGGACACAAGCTTTCTTT.

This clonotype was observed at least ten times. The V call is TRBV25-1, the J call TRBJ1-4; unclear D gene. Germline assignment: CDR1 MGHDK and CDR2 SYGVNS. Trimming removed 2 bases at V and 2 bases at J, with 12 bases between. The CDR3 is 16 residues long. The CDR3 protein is CASSEHQTGTNEKLFF. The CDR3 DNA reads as TGTGCCAGCAGTGAACACCAGACTGGCACTAATGAAAAACTGTTTTTT.

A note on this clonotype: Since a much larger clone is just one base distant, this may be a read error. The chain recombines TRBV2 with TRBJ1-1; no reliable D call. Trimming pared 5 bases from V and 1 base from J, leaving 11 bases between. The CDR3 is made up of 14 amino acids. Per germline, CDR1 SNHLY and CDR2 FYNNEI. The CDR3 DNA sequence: TGTGCCAGCAGTCAGGTAGTAGGGAACACTGAAGCTTTCTTT. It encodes CASSQVVGNTEAFF.

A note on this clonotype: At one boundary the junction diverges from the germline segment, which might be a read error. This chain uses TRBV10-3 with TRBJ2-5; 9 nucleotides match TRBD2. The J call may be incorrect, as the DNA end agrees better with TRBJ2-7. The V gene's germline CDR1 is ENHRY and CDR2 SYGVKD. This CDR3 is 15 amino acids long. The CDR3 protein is CATSDPGTSLHEQYF. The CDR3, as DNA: TGTGCCACCAGTGACCCCGGGACTAGCCTCCACGAGCAGTACTTC.

CDR3 nucleotides: TGTGCCAGCAGCGTTTCCGGGACAGCCGGCGGGCCCCAGCATTTT. Residues: CASSVSGTAGGPQHF. J is TRBJ1-5 and V is TRBV9, with TRBD1 identical over 7 bases. In germline, CDR1 is SGDLS, CDR2 YYNGEE. The CDR3 sequence is 15 residues long. J gave up 9 bases and V 2 bases, and 11 bases lay outside the gene matches. The whole variable domain, remainder taken from reference TRBV9 and TRBJ1-5, is DSGVTQTPKHLITATGQRVTLRCSPRSGDLSVYWYQQSLDQGLQFLIQYYNGEERAKGNILERFSAQQFPDLHSELNLSSLELGDSALYFCASSVSGTAGGPQHFGDGTRLSIL.

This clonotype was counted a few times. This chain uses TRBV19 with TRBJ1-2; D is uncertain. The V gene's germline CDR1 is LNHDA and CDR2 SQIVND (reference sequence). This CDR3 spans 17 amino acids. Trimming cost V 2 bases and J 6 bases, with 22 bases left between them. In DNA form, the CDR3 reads TGTGCCAGTAGTATATCGGGCCAAAACGCCCTCCCGGATGGCTACACCTTC. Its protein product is CASSISGQNALPDGYTF.

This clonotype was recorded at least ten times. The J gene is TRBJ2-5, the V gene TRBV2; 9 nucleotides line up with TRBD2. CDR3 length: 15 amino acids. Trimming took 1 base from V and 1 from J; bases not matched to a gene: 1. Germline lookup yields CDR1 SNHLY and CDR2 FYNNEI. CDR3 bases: TGTGCCAGCAGTGAAGGACTAGCGGTCCAAGAGACCCAGTACTTC. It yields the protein CASSEGLAVQETQYF.

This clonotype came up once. CDR3 in amino acids: CASSLIRTQETQYF. CDR3 in DNA: TGTGCCAGCAGCTTGATACGGACGCAAGAGACCCAGTACTTC. The rearrangement joins TRBV5-4 to TRBJ2-5, with D unclear. The length of the CDR3 is 14 residues. Deletions cut 1 base from V and 2 bases from J, with 9 bases between. Germline values: CDR1 SGHNT, CDR2 YYREEE (reference sequence).

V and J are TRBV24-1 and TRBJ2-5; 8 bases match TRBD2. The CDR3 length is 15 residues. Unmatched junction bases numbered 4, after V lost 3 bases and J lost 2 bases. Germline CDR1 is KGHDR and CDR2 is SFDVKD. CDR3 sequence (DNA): TGTGCCACCAGTGATGCGGGACTAGAGCAAGAGACCCAGTACTTC. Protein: CATSDAGLEQETQYF.